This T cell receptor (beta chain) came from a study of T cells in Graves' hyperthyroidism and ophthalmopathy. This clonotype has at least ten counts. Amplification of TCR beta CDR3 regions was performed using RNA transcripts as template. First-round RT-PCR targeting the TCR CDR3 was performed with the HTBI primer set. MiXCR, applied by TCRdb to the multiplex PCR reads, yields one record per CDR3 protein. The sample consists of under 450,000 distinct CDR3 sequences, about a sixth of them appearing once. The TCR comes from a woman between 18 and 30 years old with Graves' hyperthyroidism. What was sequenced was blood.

The CDR3 nucleotides are TGCAGTGCTCGGAGGACAGGAGGGTTTGACACTGAAGCTTTCTTT. This codes for CSARRTGGFDTEAFF. The chain is built from TRBV20-1 and TRBJ1-1; 7 bases match TRBD1. V gave up 5 bases and J gave up 3 bases; unmatched junction bases: 12. This CDR3 comprises 15 residues. Germline V CDR1 and CDR2: DFQATT, SNEGSKA (reference sequence).